This TCR beta chain appears in the sequencing data of a study of T cells after yellow fever vaccination. Whole-study context: For low cell numbers, libraries were made with SMART-Seq v4 Ultra Low Input.

Germline CDR1 and CDR2: SGHAT and FQNNGV. This CDR3 is built from 12 residues. V lost 4 bases and J lost 8, with 9 bases in between. In its sample, this clonotype was seen a few times. Its matching antigen is unknown. Findings and caveats of the study: The secondary response was weaker but peaked faster, day 5 versus 15.

TCRdb re-derived calls from the 5' RACE reads in MiXCR, one entry per CDR3 protein. Among roughly 330,000 distinct CDR3 sequences listed, about 6.6% were seen once. The chain links TRBV11-2 to TRBJ2-1; D remains unclear. This specimen was PBMCs, taken more than 35 days after the first yellow fever vaccination. The sequence derives from a man between 18 and 35 years old who received the YFV17D yellow fever vaccine. CDR3 bases: TGTGCCAGCAGCTCTCTACGGGATGAGCAGTTCTTC. Protein product: CASSSLRDEQFF. Using reference TRBV11-2 and TRBJ2-1 for the parts outside the CDR3, the full variable domain is EAGVAQSPRYKIIEKRQSVAFWCNPISGHATLYWYQQILGQGPKLLIQFQNNGVVDDSQLPKDRFSAERLKGVDSTLKIQPAKLEDSAVYLCASSSLRDEQFFGPGTRLTVL.